This TCR beta chain was profiled in a study of blood T cell repertoires in COVID-19. Across the study: Specimens from acute and convalescent COVID-19 originated in the United States, Italy and Spain. PBMCs, B-cell-depleted T cells, or T cells were the source of the cDNA or gDNA that made up the material.

Trimming removed 1 base from V and 4 bases from J, with 7 bases in between. Per germline, CDR1 GTSNPN and CDR2 SVGIG (reference sequence). The length of the CDR3 is 12 residues. Per the study methods: Amplification of reference gene primers provided the estimated nucleated cell counts. Clones were sequenced by immunoSEQ multiplex PCR, and TCRdb holds only the in-frame ones, with some missing. V and J calls and clone size come straight from that table; D and trimming were deduced from the DNA. The data show roughly 250,000 clones, roughly 80% seen once. The receptor was derived from a woman aged 40 to 55 with active or convalescent COVID-19. Input material: peripheral blood. The V call is TRBV30, the J call TRBJ1-1, with D maybe TRBD1 (5 bases). The CDR3 here is CAWSGGGTEAFF. The CDR3 DNA is TGTGCCTGGAGTGGGGGCGGCACTGAAGCTTTCTTT.